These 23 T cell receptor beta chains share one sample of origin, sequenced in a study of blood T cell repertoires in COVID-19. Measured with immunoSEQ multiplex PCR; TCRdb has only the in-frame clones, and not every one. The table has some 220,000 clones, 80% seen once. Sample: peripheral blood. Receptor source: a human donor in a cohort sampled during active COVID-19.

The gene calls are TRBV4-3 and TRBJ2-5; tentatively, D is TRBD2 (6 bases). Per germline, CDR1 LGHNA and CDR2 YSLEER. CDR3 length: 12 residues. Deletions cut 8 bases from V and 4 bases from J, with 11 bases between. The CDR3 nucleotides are TGCGCCAGCGCGGGGAACGGAGAGACCCAGTACTTC. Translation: CASAGNGETQYF.

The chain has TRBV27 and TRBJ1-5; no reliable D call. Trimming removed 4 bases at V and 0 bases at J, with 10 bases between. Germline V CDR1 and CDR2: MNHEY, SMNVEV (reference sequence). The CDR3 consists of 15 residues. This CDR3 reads CASSSSYYSNQPQHF. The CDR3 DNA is TGTGCCAGCAGTTCCTCATACTATAGCAATCAGCCCCAGCATTTT.

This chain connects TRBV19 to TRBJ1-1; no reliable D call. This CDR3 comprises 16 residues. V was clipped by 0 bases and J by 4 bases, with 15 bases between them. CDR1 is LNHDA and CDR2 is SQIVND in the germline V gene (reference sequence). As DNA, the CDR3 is TGTGCCAGTAGTATAGATGGTTTTCGGGGATCCACTGAAGCTTTCTTT. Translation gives CASSIDGFRGSTEAFF.

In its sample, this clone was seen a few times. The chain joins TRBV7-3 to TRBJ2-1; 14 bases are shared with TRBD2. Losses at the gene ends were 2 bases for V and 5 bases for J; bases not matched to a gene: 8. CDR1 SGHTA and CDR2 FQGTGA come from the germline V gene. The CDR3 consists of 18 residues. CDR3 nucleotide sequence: TGTGCCAGCAGCTTAGGGACTAGCGGGAGAAATAGGGACAATGAGCAGTTCTTC. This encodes CASSLGTSGRNRDNEQFF. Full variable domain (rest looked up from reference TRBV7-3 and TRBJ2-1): GAGVSQTPSNKVTEKGKYVELRCDPISGHTALYWYRQSLGQGPEFLIYFQGTGAADDSGLPNDRFFAVRPEGSVSTLKIQRTERGDSAVYLCASSLGTSGRNRDNEQFFGPGTRLTVL.

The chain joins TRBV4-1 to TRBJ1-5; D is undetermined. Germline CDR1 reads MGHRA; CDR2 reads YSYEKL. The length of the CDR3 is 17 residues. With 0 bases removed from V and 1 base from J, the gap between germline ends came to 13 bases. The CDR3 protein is CASSQDSGEGSNQPQHF. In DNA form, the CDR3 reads TGCGCCAGCAGCCAAGATAGCGGGGAAGGAAGCAATCAGCCCCAGCATTTT.

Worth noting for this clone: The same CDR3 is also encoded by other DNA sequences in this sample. CDR3 in DNA: TGCGCCAGCAGCTTGTTGAGCGGTCGATACAATGAGCAGTTCTTC. Its protein is CASSLLSGRYNEQFF. The chain couples TRBV5-1 to TRBJ2-1; D is perhaps TRBD2 (5 bases). This CDR3 region has 15 residues. Germline V gene sequence: CDR1 SGHRS, CDR2 YFSETQ. V lost 1 base and J 4 bases, leaving 12 bases between the germline ends.

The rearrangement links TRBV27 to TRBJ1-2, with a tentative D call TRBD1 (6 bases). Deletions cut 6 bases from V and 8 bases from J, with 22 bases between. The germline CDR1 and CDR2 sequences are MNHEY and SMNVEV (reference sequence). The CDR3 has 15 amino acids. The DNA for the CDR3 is TGTGCCAGCAGCCAGACTACGGGGGGGGCGCGAGGCTACACCTTC. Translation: CASSQTTGGARGYTF.

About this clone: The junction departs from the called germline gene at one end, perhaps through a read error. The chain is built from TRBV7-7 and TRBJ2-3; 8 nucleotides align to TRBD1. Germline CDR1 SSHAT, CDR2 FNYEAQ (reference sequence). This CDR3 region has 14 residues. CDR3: CASSLDRATDTQYF. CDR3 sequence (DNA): TGTGCTAGCAGCTTGGACAGGGCAACAGATACGCAGTATTTT.

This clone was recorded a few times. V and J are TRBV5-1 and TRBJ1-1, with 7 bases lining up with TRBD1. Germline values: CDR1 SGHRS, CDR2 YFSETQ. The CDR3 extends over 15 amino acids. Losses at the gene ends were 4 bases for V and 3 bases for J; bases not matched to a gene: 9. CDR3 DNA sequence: TGCGCCAGCAGCCCGGAGGGGGCTGATTACACTGAAGCTTTCTTT. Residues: CASSPEGADYTEAFF. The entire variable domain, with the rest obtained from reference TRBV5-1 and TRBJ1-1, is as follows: KAGVTQTPRYLIKTRGQQVTLSCSPISGHRSVSWYQQTPGQGLQFLFEYFSETQRNKGNFPGRFSGRQFSNSRSEMNVSTLELGDSALYLCASSPEGADYTEAFFGQGTRLTVV.

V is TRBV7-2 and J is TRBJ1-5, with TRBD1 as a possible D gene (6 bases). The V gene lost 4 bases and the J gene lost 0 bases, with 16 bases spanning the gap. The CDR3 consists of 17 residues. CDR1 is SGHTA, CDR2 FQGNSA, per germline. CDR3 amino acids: CASSYTGTSYSNQPQHF. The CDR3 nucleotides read TGTGCCAGCAGCTATACCGGGACAAGCTATAGCAATCAGCCCCAGCATTTT.

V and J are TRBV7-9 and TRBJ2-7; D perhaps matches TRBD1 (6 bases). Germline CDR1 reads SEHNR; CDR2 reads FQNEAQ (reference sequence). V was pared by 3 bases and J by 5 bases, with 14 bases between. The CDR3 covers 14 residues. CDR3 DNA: TGTGCCAGCAGCTTGCTCAGGGGCAGCCACGAGCAGTACTTC. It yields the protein CASSLLRGSHEQYF.

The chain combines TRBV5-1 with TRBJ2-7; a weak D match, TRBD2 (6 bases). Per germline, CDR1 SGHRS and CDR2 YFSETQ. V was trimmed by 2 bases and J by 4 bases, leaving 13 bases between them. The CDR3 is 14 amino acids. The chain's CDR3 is CASSFSGLNYEQYF. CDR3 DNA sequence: TGCGCCAGCAGCTTCTCGGGACTCAATTACGAGCAGTACTTC.

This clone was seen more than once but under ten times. CDR3 residues: CASSGQGSNSPLHF. CDR3 nucleotides: TGTGCCAGCAGCGGACAGGGAAGTAATTCACCCCTCCACTTT. The chain has TRBV7-2 and TRBJ1-6; 8 bases are a match to TRBD1. Germline V gives CDR1 SGHTA, CDR2 FQGNSA. V lost 5 bases and J lost 6; bases outside the gene matches: 3. The CDR3 is 14 residues long.

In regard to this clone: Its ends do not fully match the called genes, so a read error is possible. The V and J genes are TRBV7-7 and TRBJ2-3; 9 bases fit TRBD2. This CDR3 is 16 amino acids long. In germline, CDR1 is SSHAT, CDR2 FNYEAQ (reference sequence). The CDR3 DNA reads TGTGCTAGCAGGATCCTTTCGGCGGGGGGGACAGATACGCAGTATTTT. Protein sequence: CASRILSAGGTDTQYF. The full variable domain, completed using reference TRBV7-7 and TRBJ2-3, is GAGVSQSPRYKVTKRGQDVTLRCDPISSHATLYWYQQALGQGPEFLTYFNYEAQPDKSGLPSDRFSAERPEGSISTLTIQRTEQRDSAMYRCASRILSAGGTDTQYFGPGTRLTVL.

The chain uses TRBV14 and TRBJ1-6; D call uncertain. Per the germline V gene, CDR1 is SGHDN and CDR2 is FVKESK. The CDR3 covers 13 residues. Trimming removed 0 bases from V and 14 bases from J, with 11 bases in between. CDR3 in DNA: TGTGCCAGCAGCCAAGACGCACAGACAACCCTCCACTTT. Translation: CASSQDAQTTLHF.

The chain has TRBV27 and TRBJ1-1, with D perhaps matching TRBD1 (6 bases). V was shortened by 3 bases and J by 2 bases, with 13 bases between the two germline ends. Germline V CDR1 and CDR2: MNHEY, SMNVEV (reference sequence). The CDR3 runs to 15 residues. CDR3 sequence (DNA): TGTGCCAGCAGTTTTGGATACAGGGTAAACACTGAAGCTTTCTTT. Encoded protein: CASSFGYRVNTEAFF.

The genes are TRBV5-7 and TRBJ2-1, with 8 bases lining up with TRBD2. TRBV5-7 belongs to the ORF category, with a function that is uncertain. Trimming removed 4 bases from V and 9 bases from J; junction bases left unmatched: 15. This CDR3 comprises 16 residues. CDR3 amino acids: CASSPGKGLAGGEQFF. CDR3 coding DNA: TGTGCCAGCAGCCCCGGAAAAGGGCTAGCGGGCGGTGAGCAGTTCTTC.

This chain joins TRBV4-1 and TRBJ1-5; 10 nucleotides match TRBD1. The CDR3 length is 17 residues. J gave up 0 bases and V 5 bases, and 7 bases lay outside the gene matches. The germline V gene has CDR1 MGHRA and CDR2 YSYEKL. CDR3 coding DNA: TGCGCCAGCAGCTACGGACAGGGGGGATATAGCAATCAGCCCCAGCATTTT. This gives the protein CASSYGQGGYSNQPQHF.

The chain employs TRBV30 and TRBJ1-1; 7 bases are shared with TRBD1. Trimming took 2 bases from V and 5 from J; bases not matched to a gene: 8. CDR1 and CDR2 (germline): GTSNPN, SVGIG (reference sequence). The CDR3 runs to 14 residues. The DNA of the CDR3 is TGTGCCTGGAGTCCCTCGACAGGGACGACTGAAGCTTTCTTT. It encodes CAWSPSTGTTEAFF.

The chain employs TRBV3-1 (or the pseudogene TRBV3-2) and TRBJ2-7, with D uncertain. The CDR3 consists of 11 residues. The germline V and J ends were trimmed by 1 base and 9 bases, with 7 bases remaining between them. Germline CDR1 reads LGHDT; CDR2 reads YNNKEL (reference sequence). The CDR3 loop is CASSQGQMQYF. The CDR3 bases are TGTGCCAGCAGCCAAGGGCAGATGCAGTACTTC.

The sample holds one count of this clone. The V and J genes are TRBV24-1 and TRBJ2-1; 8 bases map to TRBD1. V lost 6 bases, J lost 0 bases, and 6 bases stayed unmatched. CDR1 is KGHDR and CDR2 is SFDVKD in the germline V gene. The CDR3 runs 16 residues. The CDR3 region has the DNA TGTGCCACCAGTCGAACAGGGGGGAGCTCCTACAATGAGCAGTTCTTC. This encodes CATSRTGGSSYNEQFF.

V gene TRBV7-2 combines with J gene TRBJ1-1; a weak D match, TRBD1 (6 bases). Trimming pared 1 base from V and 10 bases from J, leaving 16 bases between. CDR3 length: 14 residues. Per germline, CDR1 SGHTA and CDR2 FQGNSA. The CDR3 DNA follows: TGTGCCAGCAGCTTAGTCAGGGGAGGGGACACAGCTTTCTTT. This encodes CASSLVRGGDTAFF.

The CDR3 nucleotides read TGTGCCACCAGCAGAGGACAGGGAATGGGGAACACTGAAGCTTTCTTT. This encodes CATSRGQGMGNTEAFF. This chain links TRBV15 with TRBJ1-1; 7 bases map to TRBD1. J gave up 1 base and V 1 base, and 6 bases lay outside the gene matches. Germline values: CDR1 LNHNV, CDR2 YYDKDF (reference sequence). The CDR3 runs 16 residues.